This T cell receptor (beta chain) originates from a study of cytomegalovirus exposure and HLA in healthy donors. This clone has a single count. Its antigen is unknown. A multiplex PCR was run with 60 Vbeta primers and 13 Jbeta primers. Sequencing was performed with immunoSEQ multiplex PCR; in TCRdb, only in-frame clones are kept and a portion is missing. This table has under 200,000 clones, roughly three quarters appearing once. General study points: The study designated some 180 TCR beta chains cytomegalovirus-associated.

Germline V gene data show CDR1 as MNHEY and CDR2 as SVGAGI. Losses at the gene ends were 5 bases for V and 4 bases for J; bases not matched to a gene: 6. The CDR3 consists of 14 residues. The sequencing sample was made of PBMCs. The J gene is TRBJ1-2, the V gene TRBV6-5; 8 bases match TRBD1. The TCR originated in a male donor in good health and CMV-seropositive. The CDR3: CASSPRTGLYGYTF. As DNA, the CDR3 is TGTGCCAGCAGTCCCCGGACAGGGCTCTATGGCTACACCTTC.